The present T cell receptor (beta chain) was sequenced within a study of identical twins. Study-wide results and limits: Out-of-frame alpha sequences common to twins were enriched for low generation probability. It was cross-sectional statistical analysis, not following the same donors, that the conclusions relied on.

Concerning this clonotype itself: Antigen specificity is unknown.

Germline V gene data show CDR1 as SGHRS and CDR2 as YFSETQ. The CDR3 length is 13 residues. V dropped 4 bases and J dropped 7 bases, with 9 bases sitting between them. TCRdb re-analysed the 5' RACE reads in MiXCR, keeping a single row per CDR3 protein. The sample lists about 530,000 distinct CDR3 sequences; nearly 15% were seen once. This sample was shared with a second study, whose subject was yellow fever vaccine responses in identical twins.

Sequenced sample: CD4+ T cells sorted from blood. This sequence was found in a woman aged 18-30 years in good health. The chain couples TRBV5-1 to TRBJ1-6; D unclear. Written as DNA, the CDR3 is TGCGCCAGCAGCACGGACCGAAATTCACCCCTCCACTTT. It codes for CASSTDRNSPLHF.